A selection of T cell receptor beta chains follows, all from one sample in a study of shared clonotypes between healthy human individuals. Data came from immunoSEQ multiplex PCR; TCRdb stores just in-frame clones and leaves some out. This table has a few million clones, around nine tenths appearing once. Input material: naive CD4+ T cells sorted from blood. These receptor sequences come from a man aged 18 to 29 in good health. The conserved cysteine and the conserved F or W are not part of the CDR3 here. Each record gives: V gene, CDR3 protein.

TRBV9 | ASSVGEGASSYEQY
TRBV7-8 | ASSLGHTGELF
TRBV9 | ASSVDVSQPQH
TRBV25-1 | ASSEYRQGPADTQY
TRBV21-1 | ASSSRGGARYQPQH
TRBV28 | ASREGRGYT
TRBV5-1 | ASSPTRPGGGTDTQY
TRBV7-9 | ASSLPAGGNTEAF
TRBV5-1 | ASSFGRGNTGELF
TRBV6-1 | ASSEAQYNSPLH
TRBV2 | ASSASGRVEQF
TRBV6-5 | ASSFILGGLGSPLH
TRBV4-1 | ASSQDPGGGLGENEQF
TRBV30 | ACPDRGLYGYT
TRBV11-2 | ASSLFGSRNEQF
TRBV18 | ASSPGRNNEQF
TRBV19 | ASGTGTSSEQF
TRBV19 | ASTMGQGGGYT
TRBV27 | ASSPETSGGRYNEQF
TRBV2 | ASSPLIGSGIGELF
TRBV6-6 | ASRWSGQGVHQPQH
TRBV30 | AWRSRGPNTEAF
TRBV6-5 | ASSYGHPGAGYGYT
TRBV5-1 | ASSLLQTADTQY
TRBV29-1 | SAYRRGPQPQH
TRBV10-2 | ASLGLVLSDTQY
TRBV7-3 | ASSLQGLSGNTIY
TRBV19 | ASATGGILSGNTIY
TRBV29-1 | SVGRPLTDTQY
TRBV5-1 | ATSDTGELF
TRBV7-2 | ASSYRVLSGNTIY
TRBV10-2 | ASSRQGAMAGELF
TRBV6-1 | ASSEVPLQEKLF
TRBV4-3 | ASSQGQGANYGYT
TRBV9 | ASSLEGTTTGELF
TRBV19 | ASTPNQQGEKLF
TRBV9 | ASSPELDSGANVLT
TRBV5-1 | ASSLGGTGELF
TRBV18 | ASSLLAGGRIEQY
TRBV9 | ASSGGRSGRTDTQY
TRBV10-3 | AISELSSNEQF
TRBV5-1 | ASSSWDGSTDTQY
TRBV7-2 | ASSLAQGARTEAF
TRBV6-4 | ASSLTGSYNEQF
TRBV5-1 | ASSVDRVTGELF
TRBV5-6 | ASSDFDRVNEQY
TRBV4-1 | ASSQDGGRHGYT
TRBV28 | ASSLEAAEAF